The clone carrying this TCR beta chain has ten or more counts. Its cognate antigen is unknown. A process of 5'RACE template switching, which added a universal primer site and UMIs, was used to make TCR cDNA. Using its own MiXCR run on the 5' RACE reads, TCRdb lists one record per CDR3 protein. This sample has over 110,000 distinct CDR3 sequences, with 7.7% found just once. The data are from a study of T cells after yellow fever vaccination. Findings and limits, study-wide: Repertoires obtained by FACS sorting could include abundant clonotypes that entered as contaminants from the bulk population. Just a small share of clonotypes turned up in the CD4 compartment as well as the CD8 compartment. Post-booster reappearance was seen for most primary-vaccination clones (about 95% CD4, roughly 88% CD8).

Germline CDR1 reads DFQATT; CDR2 reads SNEGSKA (reference sequence). The CDR3 is made up of 13 amino acids. Germline trimming cut 6 bases from V and 3 bases from J; bases unmatched to any gene: 7. The material was CD4+ T cells sorted from PBMCs, obtained 5 days after the yellow fever booster vaccination. The rearrangement joins TRBV20-1 to TRBJ2-7; the match to TRBD1 covers 8 bases. The TCR comes from a man aged 25 to 45 who received the YFV17D yellow fever vaccine. Here the CDR3 reads CSAPDRDYYEQYF. The CDR3, as DNA: TGCAGTGCGCCGGACAGGGATTACTACGAGCAGTACTTC.